This T cell receptor (beta chain) was captured by sequencing in a study of blood T cell repertoires in COVID-19. Background on the study: Material from acute and convalescent COVID-19 was sourced from the United States, Italy and Spain. The cDNA or gDNA used as material had been derived from T cells, B-cell-depleted T cells, or PBMCs.

In the authors' methods: Reference gene primer amplification gave estimated nucleated cell counts. Some clones are missing from TCRdb's copy, which holds only in-frame ones; the method was immunoSEQ multiplex PCR. Clone size and V and J calls were adopted from that table, with D and trimming inferred from the DNA. The sample shows about 110,000 clones, around four fifths of them seen only once. The CDR3 length is 13 residues. Germline V lookup: CDR1 ENHRY, CDR2 SYGVKD. J gave up 5 bases and V 7 bases, and 4 bases lay outside the gene matches. V usage is TRBV10-3 and J usage is TRBJ2-2, with 7 bases fitting TRBD1. Sequenced: peripheral blood. This sequence was found in a woman between 65 and 79 years old with acute or convalescent COVID-19. DNA for the CDR3: TGTGCCATCAATAGCAGGGGGACCGGGGAGCTGTTTTTT. Translation: CAINSRGTGELFF.